This T cell receptor (beta chain) was sequenced during a study of CD8+ T cells in alopecia areata. Study-wide results and limits: Normal scalp showed lower clonality than lesional scalp, especially alopecia totalis/universalis.

The investigators collected lesional scalp punch biopsies and peripheral blood from alopecia areata patients. PBMCs, the starting material, were the source of sorted CD4+ and CD8+ T cells. Note on this clone: The antigen remains undetermined.

The authors extracted RNA and reverse transcribed it into cDNA as the sequencing template. Sequenced by immunoSEQ multiplex PCR; TCRdb stores in-frame clones only, minus some. The data show 110,000 or so clones, more than 30% seen once. The CDR3 totals 17 residues. V trimming: 8 bases; J trimming: 1 base; junction bases outside the gene matches: 8. Source material: CD4+ T cells sorted from blood. The origin of this receptor is a human donor with alopecia areata. The chain recombines TRBV23-1 with TRBJ2-3; 14 bases are a match to TRBD2. TRBV23-1 qualifies as an ORF whose function is uncertain. CDR3 sequence reads: CASGPTSGGEGTDTQYF. The CDR3 DNA reads as TGCGCCAGCGGACCGACTAGCGGGGGGGAAGGCACAGATACGCAGTATTTT.